Listed below are T cell receptor beta chains from one sample, sequenced in a study of blood T cell repertoires in COVID-19. Profiled with immunoSEQ multiplex PCR; TCRdb holds only in-frame clones, not every one. The sample lists some 170,000 clones, roughly 82% occurring once. The sequenced sample consisted of peripheral blood. The receptors were sampled from a woman in her 70s with acute or convalescent COVID-19. The CDR3 runs from the conserved cysteine through the conserved F or W. Fields, in order: J gene, clone size, D gene, V gene, CDR3 DNA, CDR3 protein. D genes are given only for firm matches. Size is omitted from some rows. Given values are once, few, many or a class for expanded clones.

>TRBJ1-4|.|TRBD1|TRBV2
TGTGCCAGCAGTAAACAGGGGAGCACTAATGAAAAACTGTTTTTT
CASSKQGSTNEKLFF
>TRBJ2-7|.|TRBD2|TRBV28
TGTGCCAGCAGTCCGACGACTAGCGGCTACGAGCAGTACTTC
CASSPTTSGYEQYF
>TRBJ1-6|.|.|TRBV27
TGTGCCAGCAGTTACCGCTCCCCCGGGCGGGGAGGTAATTCACCCCTCCACTTT
CASSYRSPGRGGNSPLHF
>TRBJ1-1|.|.|TRBV6-4
TGTGCCAGCAGGACACAGGGGAACACTGAAGCTTTCTTT
CASRTQGNTEAFF
>TRBJ1-4|.|TRBD1|TRBV15
TGTGCCACCAGCCCTCAGGGGGCGCCTGAAAAACTGTTTTTT
CATSPQGAPEKLFF
>TRBJ2-2|.|TRBD1|TRBV7-6
TGTGCCAGCAGCCGGGGGACAGGGCTCACCGGGGAGCTGTTTTTT
CASSRGTGLTGELFF
>TRBJ1-1|few|.|TRBV5-1
TGCGCCAGCAGCTTGATTCAGGACACTGAAGCTTTCTTT
CASSLIQDTEAFF
>TRBJ2-1|.|.|TRBV28
TGTGCCAGCAGTTTACTGCGGGACTACAATGAGCAGTTCTTC
CASSLLRDYNEQFF
>TRBJ1-4|.|.|TRBV28
TGTGCCAGCAGGGGGGGACCTTTTCCCTATGAAAAACTGTTTTTT
CASRGGPFPYEKLFF
>TRBJ1-5|.|.|TRBV15
TGTGCCACCAGCAGCCCAAGGGGGGGGACGGGCATTCAGCCCCAGCATTTT
CATSSPRGGTGIQPQHF
>TRBJ2-5|.|.|TRBV5-1
TGCGCCAGCAGCTTGGTGGGGGACAAGAAAGAGACCCAGTACTTC
CASSLVGDKKETQYF
>TRBJ2-3|.|.|TRBV30
TGTGCCTGGACTAGTCGCGGTAGAGATACGCAGTATTTT
CAWTSRGRDTQYF
>TRBJ2-3|few|TRBD2|TRBV6-5
TGTGCCAGCAGACTAGCGGGAGGCACAGATACGCAGTATTTT
CASRLAGGTDTQYF
>TRBJ1-5|few|.|TRBV7-9
TGTGCCAGCAGCCCGGGGGGAAGCAATCAGCCCCAGCATTTT
CASSPGGSNQPQHF
>TRBJ1-5|few|.|TRBV6-5
TGTGCCAGCAGTCTCTCGGCCTCGGTGGCGGCCCAGCATTTT
CASSLSASVAAQHF
>TRBJ1-5|.|TRBD1|TRBV6-5
TGTGCCACCACACGACAGGGGGCGGGCAATCAGCCCCAGCATTTT
CATTRQGAGNQPQHF
>TRBJ1-1|.|.|TRBV6-5
TGTGCCAGCAGTTACTCGGCGGGGAACACTGAAGCTTTCTTT
CASSYSAGNTEAFF
>TRBJ2-3|.|TRBD1|TRBV24-1
TGTGCCACCAGATCGGGACAGGGGGCAACAGATACGCAGTATTTT
CATRSGQGATDTQYF
>TRBJ1-2|once|TRBD1|TRBV6-5
TGTGCCAGCAGTTACTCGGACAGGGGAGATGGCTACACCTTC
CASSYSDRGDGYTF
>TRBJ2-3|.|TRBD2|TRBV18
TGTGCCAGCTCAGCTCGACTAGCGGCAAGCACAGATACGCAGTATTTT
CASSARLAASTDTQYF
>TRBJ1-1|.|.|TRBV21-1
TGTGCCAGCAGCAAAGGACAGGGTTGGAACACTGAAGCTTTCTTT
CASSKGQGWNTEAFF
>TRBJ1-1|.|.|TRBV25-1
TGTGCCAGCAGCCTTGCAGACACTGAAGCTTTCTTT
CASSLADTEAFF
>TRBJ1-3|.|.|TRBV19
TGTGCCAGTAGGGGCAGGCCTGGAAACACCATATATTTT
CASRGRPGNTIYF
>TRBJ2-1|few|TRBD2|TRBV11-2
TGTGCCAGCAGCCAAGGGGTCCAGCGGGAGGAGTTCTTC
CASSQGVQREEFF
>TRBJ1-1|.|TRBD1|TRBV13
TGTGCCAGCAGCTTCAGGGGGCAGGAGAACACTGAAGCTTTCTTT
CASSFRGQENTEAFF
>TRBJ2-1|.|.|TRBV2
TGTGCCAGCAGTGACGAGGCGGAAAACAATGAGCAGTTCTTC
CASSDEAENNEQFF
>TRBJ2-3|.|TRBD1|TRBV18
TGTGCCAGCTCGAGAGAGCAGGGGGCAGAAGATACGCAGTATTTT
CASSREQGAEDTQYF
>TRBJ2-3|.|TRBD2|TRBV19
TGTGCCAGTAGTATGGCGGGGGGCACAGATACGCAGTATTTT
CASSMAGGTDTQYF
>TRBJ2-3|.|.|TRBV28
TGTGCCAGCAGCGCAGGGGTTTTGAGCACAGATACGCAGTATTTT
CASSAGVLSTDTQYF